These 15 T cell receptor beta chains came from one sample sequenced in a study of OX40 agonist ivuxolimab in advanced cancers. TCRdb's table, derived via immunoSEQ multiplex PCR, lists solely in-frame clones and lacks some. The data contain under 85,000 clones, around 80% of them singletons. The sample in question was CD4+ or CD8+ T cells sorted from blood, obtained in a trial of the OX40 agonist ivuxolimab. These receptors were collected from an adult with an advanced solid tumor such as melanoma, head and neck, liver or kidney cancer.

The J gene is TRBJ2-3, the V gene TRBV9; 12 bases are a match to TRBD2. J lost 6 bases, V lost 4 bases, and 6 bases had no gene match. The CDR3 has 15 residues. The germline gives CDR1 SGDLS, CDR2 YYNGEE. In DNA form, the CDR3 reads TGTGCCAGCAGCCCTCGACTAGCGGGAGTGGATACGCAGTATTTT. This codes for CASSPRLAGVDTQYF.

V and J are TRBV4-1 and TRBJ2-1; the match to TRBD2 covers 13 bases. Losses at the gene ends were 3 bases for V and 2 bases for J; bases not matched to a gene: 1. Germline CDR1 and CDR2: MGHRA and YSYEKL. The CDR3 has 16 residues. CDR3 residues: CASSQGTSGTYNEQFF. CDR3 in DNA: TGCGCCAGCAGCCAGGGGACTAGCGGGACCTACAATGAGCAGTTCTTC.

V and J are TRBV27 and TRBJ1-2, with 7 bases fitting TRBD1. J gave up 4 bases and V 3 bases, and 8 bases lay outside the gene matches. Germline CDR1 MNHEY, CDR2 SMNVEV (reference sequence). The CDR3 length is 15 residues. CDR3 nucleotides: TGTGCCAGCAGTTTTAGCCCGGGACAGTTCTATGGCTACACCTTC. This sequence encodes CASSFSPGQFYGYTF.

J is TRBJ1-3 and V is TRBV19; TRBD1 agrees at 8 bases. CDR1 LNHDA and CDR2 SQIVND come from the germline V gene (reference sequence). Germline trimming cut 6 bases from V and 2 bases from J; bases unmatched to any gene: 6. CDR3 length: 15 amino acids. CDR3 coding DNA: TGTGCCAGTAGCCTCTCGACAGGGGCTGGAAACACCATATATTTT. Translating gives CASSLSTGAGNTIYF.

This sequence joins TRBV11-3 and TRBJ2-5, with TRBD1 identical over 11 bases. Germline V gene sequence: CDR1 SGHNT, CDR2 YENEEA. The CDR3 runs 16 residues. Losses at the gene ends were 1 base for V and 2 bases for J; bases not matched to a gene: 3. Written as DNA, the CDR3 is TGTGCCAGCAGCTTAGCCGGGACAGGGGGACAAGAGACCCAGTACTTC. Translated: CASSLAGTGGQETQYF. Supplemented by reference TRBV11-3 and TRBJ2-5, the full variable domain reads EAGVVQSPRYKIIEKKQPVAFWCNPISGHNTLYWYLQNLGQGPELLIRYENEEAVDDSQLPKDRFSAERLKGVDSTLKIQPAELGDSAVYLCASSLAGTGGQETQYFGPGTRLLVL.

A note on this clone: Other DNA sequences within the sample encode an identical CDR3. The chain employs TRBV14 and TRBJ2-7; D might be TRBD1 (5 bases). V lost 4 bases and J 4 bases, leaving 14 bases between the germline ends. The CDR3 loop spans 14 amino acids. CDR1 is SGHDN, CDR2 FVKESK, per germline. CDR3 sequence reads: CASSRQIFPYEQYF. CDR3 nucleotide sequence: TGTGCCAGCAGCCGACAGATTTTTCCTTACGAGCAGTACTTC. Looking up the rest from reference TRBV14 and TRBJ2-7 gives the full variable domain: EAGVTQFPSHSVIEKGQTVTLRCDPISGHDNLYWYRRVMGKEIKFLLHFVKESKQDESGMPNNRFLAERTGGTYSTLKVQPAELEDSGVYFCASSRQIFPYEQYFGPGTRLTVT.

V and J are TRBV5-1 and TRBJ2-7, with D unclear. The germline gives CDR1 SGHRS, CDR2 YFSETQ. Trimming took off 4 bases at V and 0 bases at J, with 14 bases between the two ends. This CDR3 contains 15 residues. The DNA for the CDR3 is TGCGCCAGCAGCACCGACGGCACCTACTCCTACGAGCAGTACTTC. Its translation: CASSTDGTYSYEQYF.

Here the CDR3 reads CASSALPGSKNIQYF. CDR3 DNA: TGTGCCAGCAGCGCCTTACCAGGGAGCAAAAACATTCAGTACTTC. This rearrangement joins TRBV9 to TRBJ2-4; D is tentatively TRBD1 or TRBD2 (5 bases each). V lost 3 bases, J lost 3 bases, and 13 bases lay in between. Germline values: CDR1 SGDLS, CDR2 YYNGEE. This CDR3 region has 15 residues.

V usage is TRBV11-2 and J usage is TRBJ1-3; possible D gene TRBD1, 6 bases. In germline, CDR1 is SGHAT, CDR2 FQNNGV. V lost 5 bases, J lost 0 bases, and 14 bases lay in between. There are 16 residues in the CDR3. The CDR3 loop is CASSPRQAFSGNTIYF. The CDR3 DNA follows: TGTGCCAGCAGCCCTAGACAGGCGTTCTCTGGAAACACCATATATTTT.

The V and J genes are TRBV7-9 and TRBJ2-4; 10 nucleotides align to TRBD1. The CDR3 has 15 amino acids. Germline CDR1 and CDR2: SEHNR and FQNEAQ (reference sequence). V was pared by 3 bases and J by 6 bases, with 5 bases of the junction left unmatched. The CDR3 DNA reads as TGTGCCAGCAGCTTGGGACAGGGGAACGTAAACATTCAGTACTTC. Translating it yields CASSLGQGNVNIQYF.

This clone was counted once. The rearrangement uses TRBV29-1 and TRBJ2-3; D might be TRBD2 (5 bases). The V and J ends lost 4 bases and 4 bases respectively, with 12 bases between them. Germline CDR1 and CDR2: SQVTM and ANQGSEA. CDR3 size: 13 residues. The CDR3 DNA reads as TGCAGCGTTGGTCCAGGAGGAGCAGATACGCAGTATTTT. Encoded protein: CSVGPGGADTQYF.

This chain joins TRBV10-3 and TRBJ1-1; 10 positions agree with TRBD1. Germline lookup yields CDR1 ENHRY and CDR2 SYGVKD. With V trimmed by 6 bases and J by 3 bases, 4 bases remained unmatched. This CDR3 comprises 14 residues. Written as DNA, the CDR3 is TGTGCCATCAGGCTGGGACAGGGGTACACTGAAGCTTTCTTT. This translates into CAIRLGQGYTEAFF.

The chain is built from TRBV28 and TRBJ1-2; D not resolved. The germline gives CDR1 MDHEN, CDR2 SYDVKM. The CDR3 totals 14 residues. Trimming cost V 3 bases and J 2 bases, with 10 bases left between them. The CDR3 bases are TGTGCCAGCAGTTTGAACAGAGGGAACTATGGCTACACCTTC. Its protein is CASSLNRGNYGYTF.

The chain uses TRBV16 and TRBJ1-5; unclear D gene. V was shortened by 6 bases and J by 3 bases, with 12 bases between the two germline ends. The CDR3 sequence is 14 residues long. Germline lookup yields CDR1 KGHSY and CDR2 FQNENV. CDR3 protein: CASSGAGFNQPQHF. The DNA for the CDR3 is TGTGCCAGCAGTGGTGCAGGATTCAATCAGCCCCAGCATTTT.

This chain links TRBV6-6 with TRBJ2-3; perhaps TRBD2 as D (5 bases). Germline V CDR1 and CDR2: MNHNY, SVGAGI (reference sequence). V gave up 7 bases and J gave up 3 bases, with 20 bases separating them. The CDR3 sequence is 16 residues long. CDR3 region: CASTERAGLGTDTQYF. The CDR3 nucleotides are TGTGCCAGCACGGAACGGGCGGGCCTAGGGACAGATACGCAGTATTTT.